Listed below are T cell receptor beta chains from one sample, sequenced in a study of long-term antiretroviral therapy in people with HIV. The method was immunoSEQ multiplex PCR; TCRdb's version includes in-frame clones alone and lacks a portion of them. Among fewer than 25,000 clones, 90% to 95% were seen once, and the ten largest hold less than 2.5%. Sequencing used unsorted PBMCs, obtained roughly 5 years after starting antiretroviral therapy. Every receptor here comes from a woman in her fifties or sixties with HIV. Both conserved end residues are part of each CDR3. Fields, in order: D gene, J gene, V gene, clone size, CDR3 protein, CDR3 DNA. The D gene is left open where the match is weak. Clone sizes are given selectively: once, few, many, or a class where the clone is expanded.

D: .; J: TRBJ1-1; V: TRBV5-6; size: .; CDR3: CASSLVQEAEAFF; DNA: TGTGCCAGCAGCTTGGTTCAGGAAGCTGAAGCTTTCTTT
D: TRBD1; J: TRBJ1-1; V: TRBV27; size: once; CDR3: CASSTRQGPTEAFF; DNA: TGTGCCAGCAGTACACGACAGGGACCCACTGAAGCTTTCTTT
D: .; J: TRBJ1-2; V: TRBV19; size: .; CDR3: CASSMGIFSSEGYTF; DNA: TGTGCCAGTAGTATGGGGATTTTCTCAAGCGAAGGCTACACCTTC
D: TRBD2; J: TRBJ2-1; V: TRBV7-2; size: .; CDR3: CASSYRGLAISYNEQFF; DNA: TGTGCCAGCAGCTACCGGGGACTAGCGATCTCCTACAATGAGCAGTTCTTC
D: .; J: TRBJ2-5; V: TRBV11-2; size: .; CDR3: CASSLDSARETQYF; DNA: TGTGCCAGCAGCTTAGATAGTGCTCGGGAGACCCAGTACTTC
D: TRBD1; J: TRBJ2-1; V: TRBV11-2; size: .; CDR3: CASSPGGTGLFNEQFF; DNA: TGTGCCAGCAGCCCGGGCGGGACAGGGCTTTTCAATGAGCAGTTCTTC
D: .; J: TRBJ2-2; V: TRBV10-3; size: .; CDR3: CAISEAGTGELFF; DNA: TGTGCCATCAGTGAGGCAGGGACCGGGGAGCTGTTTTTT
D: .; J: TRBJ2-3; V: TRBV7-6; size: .; CDR3: CASSLEAGNAQYF; DNA: TGTGCCAGCAGCTTAGAGGCAGGGAATGCGCAGTATTTT
D: .; J: TRBJ1-1; V: TRBV7-3; size: .; CDR3: CASSPHRDTEAFF; DNA: TGTGCCAGCAGCCCCCACCGGGACACTGAAGCTTTCTTT
D: TRBD1; J: TRBJ1-1; V: TRBV5-4; size: .; CDR3: CASSGTGQGKWDTEAFF; DNA: TGTGCCAGCAGCGGGACGGGACAGGGAAAATGGGACACTGAAGCTTTCTTT
D: .; J: TRBJ1-2; V: TRBV6-5; size: .; CDR3: CASGHNYGYTF; DNA: TGTGCCAGCGGCCATAACTATGGCTACACCTTC
D: .; J: TRBJ2-5; V: TRBV10-3; size: .; CDR3: CAISERRDETQYF; DNA: TGTGCCATCAGTGAGCGCAGGGATGAGACCCAGTACTTC
D: .; J: TRBJ2-7; V: TRBV15; size: .; CDR3: CATSSGTAGVIGEQYF; DNA: TGTGCCACCAGCTCTGGGACAGCGGGAGTTATAGGCGAGCAGTACTTC
D: .; J: TRBJ2-7; V: TRBV6-1; size: .; CDR3: CASSHRGNYEQYF; DNA: TGTGCCAGCAGTCACCGGGGGAATTACGAGCAGTACTTC
D: TRBD1; J: TRBJ1-1; V: TRBV15; size: .; CDR3: CATSRRDRVNTEAFF; DNA: TGTGCCACCAGCCGGCGAGACAGGGTGAACACTGAAGCTTTCTTT
D: TRBD2; J: TRBJ2-2; V: TRBV6-5; size: .; CDR3: CASTGLAQNTGELFF; DNA: TGTGCCAGCACCGGACTAGCACAGAACACCGGGGAGCTGTTTTTT
D: .; J: TRBJ1-1; V: TRBV18; size: once; CDR3: CASSPRTADMIEAFF; DNA: TGTGCCAGCTCACCCCGGACAGCGGATATGATTGAAGCTTTCTTT
D: .; J: TRBJ2-1; V: TRBV5-4; size: .; CDR3: CASSLGSQISYNEQFF; DNA: TGTGCCAGCAGCTTGGGGTCACAGATTTCCTACAATGAGCAGTTCTTC
D: .; J: TRBJ1-2; V: TRBV7-2; size: once; CDR3: CASSLLAGNDGYTF; DNA: TGTGCCAGCAGCTTATTGGCGGGGAACGATGGCTACACCTTC
D: .; J: TRBJ2-1; V: TRBV11-2; size: .; CDR3: CASRPSSVANEQFF; DNA: TGTGCCAGCCGGCCGTCTAGCGTCGCCAATGAGCAGTTCTTC
D: .; J: TRBJ1-5; V: TRBV5-1; size: .; CDR3: CASSYDSDQPQHF; DNA: TGCGCCAGCAGCTACGACAGTGATCAGCCCCAGCATTTT
D: .; J: TRBJ2-5; V: TRBV11-2; size: .; CDR3: CASSLVAGAGNNQETQYF; DNA: TGTGCCAGCAGCTTAGTAGCAGGGGCGGGGAACAATCAAGAGACCCAGTACTTC
D: .; J: TRBJ2-5; V: TRBV30; size: .; CDR3: CAWSPTGRETQYF; DNA: TGTGCCTGGAGTCCGACAGGACGAGAGACCCAGTACTTC
D: .; J: TRBJ2-1; V: TRBV7-2; size: .; CDR3: CASSFIRASSYNEQFF; DNA: TGTGCCAGCAGCTTTATCAGGGCGAGCTCCTACAATGAGCAGTTCTTC
D: .; J: TRBJ2-1; V: TRBV7-9; size: .; CDR3: CASSGHIGTPPEQFF; DNA: TGTGCCAGCAGCGGCCACATCGGGACTCCACCAGAGCAGTTCTTC
D: .; J: TRBJ2-5; V: TRBV2; size: .; CDR3: CASGPQGETQYF; DNA: TGTGCCAGCGGGCCGCAGGGTGAGACCCAGTACTTC
D: .; J: TRBJ2-1; V: TRBV7-9; size: .; CDR3: CASSLTALNEQFF; DNA: TGTGCCAGCAGCTTAACCGCTCTCAATGAGCAGTTCTTC
D: .; J: TRBJ2-7; V: TRBV19; size: .; CDR3: CASSITKSYEQYF; DNA: TGTGCCAGTAGTATTACAAAGTCCTACGAGCAGTACTTC
D: .; J: TRBJ2-2; V: TRBV5-1; size: .; CDR3: CASKISPGNTGELFF; DNA: TGCGCCAGCAAAATCTCTCCAGGGAACACCGGGGAGCTGTTTTTT
D: .; J: TRBJ2-5; V: TRBV6-5; size: .; CDR3: CASSYGETQYF; DNA: TGTGCCAGCAGTTACGGAGAGACCCAGTACTTC
D: .; J: TRBJ2-1; V: TRBV19; size: .; CDR3: CASSSGQGALGQFF; DNA: TGTGCCAGCTCCTCGGGCCAGGGCGCCTTAGGGCAGTTCTTC
D: .; J: TRBJ2-7; V: TRBV6-5; size: .; CDR3: CASRSDYLPVF; DNA: TGTGCCAGCAGATCGGACTATCTTCCCGTCTTC
D: .; J: TRBJ1-2; V: TRBV28; size: .; CDR3: CASSPPQGRWGYTF; DNA: TGTGCCAGCAGCCCGCCCCAGGGGCGATGGGGCTACACCTTC
D: .; J: TRBJ2-7; V: TRBV7-6; size: .; CDR3: CASSFDSHSYEQYF; DNA: TGTGCCAGCAGCTTCGACAGTCACTCCTACGAGCAGTACTTC
D: .; J: TRBJ2-5; V: TRBV20-1; size: .; CDR3: CSARSLETQYF; DNA: TGCAGTGCGCGTAGTCTGGAGACCCAGTACTTC
D: .; J: TRBJ2-7; V: TRBV27; size: .; CDR3: CASSLSWSYEQYF; DNA: TGTGCCAGCAGTTTATCGTGGTCCTACGAGCAGTACTTC
D: .; J: TRBJ1-5; V: TRBV6-5; size: .; CDR3: CASSSQGYWSNQPQHF; DNA: TGTGCCAGCAGTTCCCAGGGATACTGGAGCAATCAGCCCCAGCATTTT
D: TRBD2; J: TRBJ2-1; V: TRBV11-2; size: .; CDR3: CASSLDSGRANYEQFF; DNA: TGTGCCAGCAGCTTAGATAGCGGGAGGGCCAATTATGAGCAGTTCTTC
D: .; J: TRBJ2-1; V: TRBV10-3; size: .; CDR3: CAISLGGDEQFF; DNA: TGTGCCATCAGTCTGGGGGGAGATGAGCAGTTCTTC
D: TRBD1; J: TRBJ2-2; V: TRBV5-6; size: .; CDR3: CASSWLFGQGATNTGELFF; DNA: TGTGCCAGCAGTTGGCTATTCGGCCAGGGGGCAACAAACACCGGGGAGCTGTTTTTT
D: .; J: TRBJ2-2; V: TRBV5-6; size: once; CDR3: CASSAGLPGELFF; DNA: TGTGCCAGCAGCGCAGGACTCCCGGGGGAGCTGTTTTTT